Below are 25 T cell receptor beta chains sequenced from a single sample in a study of circulating and synovial CD4+ cells in juvenile arthritis. Sequencing used immunoSEQ multiplex PCR; TCRdb keeps in-frame clones, though not all of them. Of over 30,000 clones listed, over 90% are singletons. Sequencing input: CD4+ T cells from blood. The receptors stem from a human donor with juvenile idiopathic arthritis.

V usage is TRBV7-3 and J usage is TRBJ2-3; possible D gene TRBD2, 6 bases. Germline V gene data show CDR1 as SGHTA and CDR2 as FQGTGA. The CDR3 is 14 amino acids. Trimming took off 5 bases at V and 4 bases at J, with 13 bases between the two ends. CDR3 coding DNA: TGTGCCAGCAGCCTGGGGACTGGGTCAGATACGCAGTATTTT. Its translation is CASSLGTGSDTQYF.

The genes are TRBV19 and TRBJ2-5; 8 bases line up with TRBD2. CDR3 size: 14 residues. Germline CDR1 reads LNHDA; CDR2 reads SQIVND (reference sequence). Trimming removed 7 bases from V and 3 bases from J; junction bases left unmatched: 7. The CDR3 nucleotides are TGTGCCAGTAACCAACGGGGGGGCGAAGAGACCCAGTACTTC. Translated, it gives CASNQRGGEETQYF.

J is TRBJ2-7 and V is TRBV5-8; 7 bases align to TRBD2. The germline V gene encodes CDR1 SGHTS and CDR2 YDEGEE. Trimming took 4 bases from V and 9 from J; bases not matched to a gene: 10. This CDR3 comprises 13 residues. The CDR3 DNA reads TGTGCCAGCAGCCCCGGGACTACATCAGTGCAGTACTTC. As protein: CASSPGTTSVQYF.

The chain joins TRBV5-1 to TRBJ2-3; D possibly corresponds to TRBD1 (6 bases). Trimming took off 0 bases at V and 3 bases at J, with 17 bases between the two ends. Per the germline V gene, CDR1 is SGHRS and CDR2 is YFSETQ. The CDR3 is made up of 17 amino acids. CDR3 sequence reads: CASSLVHPRGGTDTQYF. CDR3 sequence (DNA): TGCGCCAGCAGCTTGGTTCATCCCAGGGGTGGTACAGATACGCAGTATTTT.

CDR3 in amino acids: CASSGRSGQGAVQYF. The CDR3 DNA is TGTGCCAGCAGTGGCCGGAGTGGGCAGGGGGCCGTTCAGTACTTC. The V gene is TRBV6-5, the J gene TRBJ2-4; 8 bases agree with TRBD1. The CDR3 consists of 15 residues. Germline V gene data show CDR1 as MNHEY and CDR2 as SVGAGI. The V gene end was trimmed by 5 bases and the J gene end by 11 bases; junction bases not matched to a gene: 14.

The chain has TRBV28 and TRBJ2-5, with D perhaps TRBD2 (5 bases). V was shortened by 5 bases and J by 3 bases, with 13 bases between the two germline ends. This CDR3 has 14 amino acids. Per germline, CDR1 MDHEN and CDR2 SYDVKM. CDR3 residues: CASSGGLGKETQYF. CDR3 bases: TGTGCCAGCAGTGGCGGACTCGGTAAAGAGACCCAGTACTTC. The variable domain in full, with the rest retrieved from reference TRBV28 and TRBJ2-5, is DVKVTQSSRYLVKRTGEKVFLECVQDMDHENMFWYRQDPGLGLRLIYFSYDVKMKEKGDIPEGYSVSREKKERFSLILESASTNQTSMYLCASSGGLGKETQYFGPGTRLLVL.

J is TRBJ2-7 and V is TRBV5-5, with a tentative D call TRBD1 (5 bases). Trimming removed 0 bases at V and 1 base at J, with 17 bases between. The length of the CDR3 is 17 residues. Germline V gives CDR1 SGHKS, CDR2 YYEKEE (reference sequence). CDR3 DNA: TGTGCCAGCAGCTTGGTTCCGGCAGGGTTTGGTTCCTACGAGCAGTACTTC. This translates into CASSLVPAGFGSYEQYF.

This clone was observed once. The chain employs TRBV7-2 and TRBJ2-1; D might be TRBD2 (6 bases). The length of the CDR3 is 13 residues. Trimming removed 4 bases from V and 6 bases from J, with 10 bases in between. Germline V lookup: CDR1 SGHTA, CDR2 FQGNSA. CDR3 DNA: TGTGCCAGCAGCTCATTGGGGGGCAATGAGCAGTTCTTC. Amino acids: CASSSLGGNEQFF.

This chain links TRBV27 with TRBJ2-7; 11 nucleotides agree with TRBD1. Trimming removed 6 bases from V and 3 bases from J; junction bases left unmatched: 7. Germline CDR1 MNHEY, CDR2 SMNVEV (reference sequence). This CDR3 is built from 15 residues. CDR3 bases: TGTGCCAGCAGCCCAACCGGGACAGGGGGCTACGAGCAGTACTTC. Translation: CASSPTGTGGYEQYF.

The chain has TRBV7-6 and TRBJ2-7, with TRBD1 identical over 7 bases. V lost 5 bases and J lost 7; bases outside the gene matches: 26. The CDR3 runs 19 residues. Germline lookup yields CDR1 SGHVS and CDR2 FNYEAQ. CDR3 sequence: CASSLPRAGGGIFANEQYF. The CDR3 DNA sequence: TGTGCCAGCAGCCTACCCCGCGCAGGGGGTGGGATCTTCGCGAATGAGCAGTACTTC.

A note on this clone: An end of the junction differs from the germline gene, which may be a read error. The J gene is TRBJ2-5, the V gene TRBV5-5; D gene uncertain. CDR3 size: 14 residues. Per the germline V gene, CDR1 is SGHKS and CDR2 is YYEKEE (reference sequence). The CDR3 region has the DNA TGTGCCAGCAGCTGGAGCCTGAAACAAGAGGCCCAGTACTTC. Its protein is CASSWSLKQEAQYF.

This chain uses TRBV4-3 with TRBJ2-2, with unresolved D. The germline V and J ends were trimmed by 0 bases and 6 bases, with 14 bases remaining between them. Germline V lookup: CDR1 LGHNA, CDR2 YSLEER. This CDR3 has 16 amino acids. CDR3: CASSQDSNYPPGELFF. The CDR3 DNA reads TGCGCCAGCAGCCAAGATAGCAATTACCCGCCCGGGGAGCTGTTTTTT.

This sequence joins TRBV6-6 and TRBJ1-6; no definite D call. CDR1 and CDR2 (germline): MNHNY, SVGAGI (reference sequence). The CDR3 is 14 amino acids. V shed 4 bases and J shed 5 bases, with 9 bases lying between them. CDR3 region: CASSSGVHNSPLHF. The CDR3 DNA reads as TGTGCCAGCAGTTCCGGGGTCCATAATTCACCCCTCCACTTT.

In regard to this clone: The sample contains more than one DNA sequence encoding this CDR3. The chain links TRBV18 to TRBJ1-6, with D possibly TRBD1 on 5 matching bases. CDR1 and CDR2 (germline): KGHSH, LQKENI. The CDR3 length is 15 residues. V gave up 5 bases and J gave up 7 bases, with 15 bases separating them. CDR3 DNA sequence: TGTGCCAGCTCAGACAGACATTCCGAAAATTCACCCCTCCACTTT. This gives the protein CASSDRHSENSPLHF.

The chain joins TRBV15 to TRBJ2-1; the D gene is possibly TRBD2 (5 bases). This CDR3 has 15 amino acids. The germline V and J ends were trimmed by 1 base and 0 bases, with 7 bases remaining between them. The V gene's germline CDR1 is LNHNV and CDR2 YYDKDF (reference sequence). CDR3 residues: CATSRGLASYNEQFF. The DNA for the CDR3 is TGTGCCACCAGCAGAGGCCTAGCCTCCTACAATGAGCAGTTCTTC.

The V gene is TRBV5-6, the J gene TRBJ1-2; 9 positions match TRBD1. The CDR3 runs 15 residues. J gave up 4 bases and V 5 bases, and 9 bases lay outside the gene matches. The V gene's germline CDR1 is SGHDT and CDR2 YYEEEE. The CDR3 reads CASSYRDRVFYGYTF. The DNA for the CDR3 is TGTGCCAGCAGTTACCGGGACAGGGTTTTCTATGGCTACACCTTC. The variable domain in full, completed from reference TRBV5-6 and TRBJ1-2, reads DAGVTQSPTHLIKTRGQQVTLRCSPKSGHDTVSWYQQALGQGPQFIFQYYEEEERQRGNFPDRFSGHQFPNYSSELNVNALLLGDSALYLCASSYRDRVFYGYTFGSGTRLTVV.

The chain links TRBV7-3 to TRBJ2-1, with 8 positions matching TRBD2. The ends lost 4 bases at V and 9 bases at J; junction bases unmatched: 2. The CDR3 loop spans 12 amino acids. CDR1 is SGHTA, CDR2 FQGTGA, per germline. For the CDR3, the DNA is TGTGCCAGCAGCTCCGGGGGGGGTGAGCAGTTCTTC. This sequence encodes CASSSGGGEQFF.

This clone was seen just once. CDR3 protein: CASSQETSGGTDTQYF. The CDR3 DNA follows: TGCGCCAGCAGCCAGGAGACTAGCGGAGGCACAGATACGCAGTATTTT. The chain combines TRBV4-1 with TRBJ2-3; 9 positions agree with TRBD2. This CDR3 contains 16 residues. The junction had 5 bases not matched to a gene; V was cut back by 3 bases and J by 1 base. Germline V lookup: CDR1 MGHRA, CDR2 YSYEKL.

The V call is TRBV7-2, the J call TRBJ1-1; 7 nucleotides agree with TRBD1. After removal of 3 bases from V and 3 bases from J, the junction contained 10 bases not matched to a gene. Per the germline V gene, CDR1 is SGHTA and CDR2 is FQGNSA. This CDR3 has 16 amino acids. The CDR3 nucleotides read TGTGCCAGCAGCTTCGGAGGGGGCGCCGGGTACACTGAAGCTTTCTTT. This codes for CASSFGGGAGYTEAFF.

The genes are TRBV9 and TRBJ2-1; 10 bases align to TRBD2. Germline trimming cut 0 bases from V and 10 bases from J; bases unmatched to any gene: 7. The CDR3 runs to 15 residues. Germline loops: CDR1 SGDLS, CDR2 YYNGEE. For the CDR3, the DNA is TGTGCCAGCAGCGTAGAAGCTAGCGGGAGACGCGAGCAGTTCTTC. Its translation is CASSVEASGRREQFF.

V usage is TRBV2 and J usage is TRBJ2-2; 10 bases agree with TRBD2. CDR3 length: 18 residues. CDR1 and CDR2 from the germline V gene are SNHLY and FYNNEI. V gave up 6 bases and J gave up 5 bases; unmatched junction bases: 15. The CDR3 here is CASSVGLAGAVRTGELFF. Written as DNA, the CDR3 is TGTGCCAGCAGCGTAGGGCTAGCGGGAGCAGTAAGAACCGGGGAGCTGTTTTTT.

This rearrangement joins TRBV6-1 to TRBJ2-7; D is unresolved. The CDR3 loop spans 15 amino acids. Germline V CDR1 and CDR2: MNHNS, SASEGT. V was trimmed by 0 bases and J by 3 bases, leaving 12 bases between them. The CDR3 is CASSEAGQTFYEQYF. CDR3 DNA sequence: TGTGCCAGCAGTGAAGCTGGTCAGACTTTCTACGAGCAGTACTTC.

Concerning this clone: Different DNA sequences within this sample yield the same CDR3. V usage is TRBV7-9 and J usage is TRBJ1-6; 8 bases are shared with TRBD1. Germline trimming cut 5 bases from V and 13 bases from J; bases unmatched to any gene: 10. This CDR3 is built from 14 residues. Germline V lookup: CDR1 SEHNR, CDR2 FQNEAQ (reference sequence). CDR3 amino acids: CASSQGARTSPLHF. CDR3 nucleotide sequence: TGTGCCAGCAGCCAGGGGGCTCGGACATCCCCCCTCCACTTT.

V usage is TRBV5-1 and J usage is TRBJ1-1; 7 nucleotides align to TRBD1. The CDR3 consists of 14 residues. V was clipped by 4 bases and J by 0 bases; unmatched bases: 3. CDR1 and CDR2 from the germline V gene are SGHRS and YFSETQ. The CDR3 loop is CASSTGQMNTEAFF. DNA for the CDR3: TGCGCCAGCAGCACGGGACAGATGAACACTGAAGCTTTCTTT.

The chain uses TRBV28 and TRBJ2-6; TRBD2 might be the D (5 bases). V was pared by 3 bases and J by 0 bases, with 9 bases between. The CDR3 has 16 amino acids. Germline V gene sequence: CDR1 MDHEN, CDR2 SYDVKM. The DNA for the CDR3 is TGTGCCAGCAGTTTCGGGGTTTCCTCTGGGGCCAACGTCCTGACTTTC. This gives the protein CASSFGVSSGANVLTF. The complete variable domain, with remaining parts taken from reference TRBV28 and TRBJ2-6, reads DVKVTQSSRYLVKRTGEKVFLECVQDMDHENMFWYRQDPGLGLRLIYFSYDVKMKEKGDIPEGYSVSREKKERFSLILESASTNQTSMYLCASSFGVSSGANVLTFGAGSRLTVL.